This T cell receptor (beta chain) derives from a study of Tregs in tolerant kidney transplant recipients. Sequenced by immunoSEQ multiplex PCR; TCRdb stores in-frame clones only, minus some. The sample lists around 50,000 clones, 65% to 85% occurring once. Trimming removed 9 bases from V and 4 bases from J; junction bases left unmatched: 7. Germline V gene data show CDR1 as LNHNV and CDR2 as YYDKDF (reference sequence). The length of the CDR3 is 15 residues. Sequenced input: CD4+ T cells from blood. The origin of this receptor is a human donor in good health. The V and J genes are TRBV15 and TRBJ2-1; 12 bases are shared with TRBD2. The CDR3 region is CATNPGLAGYNEQFF. The CDR3 DNA is TGTGCCACGAATCCAGGACTAGCGGGGTACAATGAGCAGTTCTTC.